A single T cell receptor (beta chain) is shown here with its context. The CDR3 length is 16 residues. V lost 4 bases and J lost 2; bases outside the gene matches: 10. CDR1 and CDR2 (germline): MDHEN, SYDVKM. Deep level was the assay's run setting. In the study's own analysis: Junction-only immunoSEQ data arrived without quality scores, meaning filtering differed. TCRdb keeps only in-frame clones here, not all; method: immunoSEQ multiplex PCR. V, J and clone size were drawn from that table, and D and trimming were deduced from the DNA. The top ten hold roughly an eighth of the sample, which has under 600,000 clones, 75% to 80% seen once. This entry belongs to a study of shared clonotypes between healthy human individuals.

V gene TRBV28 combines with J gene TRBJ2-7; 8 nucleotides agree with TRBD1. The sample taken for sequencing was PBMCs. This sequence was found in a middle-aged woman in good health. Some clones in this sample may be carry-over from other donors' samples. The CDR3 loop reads CASSSQDRGKTYEQYF. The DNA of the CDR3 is TGTGCCAGCAGTTCTCAAGACAGGGGCAAAACCTACGAGCAGTACTTC.